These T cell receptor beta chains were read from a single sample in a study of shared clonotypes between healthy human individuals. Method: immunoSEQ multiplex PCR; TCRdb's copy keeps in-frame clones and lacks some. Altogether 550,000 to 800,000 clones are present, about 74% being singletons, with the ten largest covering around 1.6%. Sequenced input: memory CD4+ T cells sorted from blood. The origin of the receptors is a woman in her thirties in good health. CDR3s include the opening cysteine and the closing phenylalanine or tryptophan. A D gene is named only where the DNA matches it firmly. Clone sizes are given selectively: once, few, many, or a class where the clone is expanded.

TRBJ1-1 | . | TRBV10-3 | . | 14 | TGTGCCATCAGTGAGTCAGGGGCAAGCACTGAAGCTTTCTTT | CAISESGASTEAFF
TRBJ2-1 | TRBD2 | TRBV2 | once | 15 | TGTGCCAGCAGTCAAACTAGCGCCTCCTACAATGAGCAGTTCTTC | CASSQTSASYNEQFF
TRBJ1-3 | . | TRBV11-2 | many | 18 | TGTGCCAGCAGCTTAAGTAGCTGGGAGCCCTCGAATGGAAACACCATATATTTT | CASSLSSWEPSNGNTIYF
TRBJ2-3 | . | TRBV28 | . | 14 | TGTGCCAGCAGCTCTCCGGGGGCAGGGGATACGCAGTATTTT | CASSSPGAGDTQYF
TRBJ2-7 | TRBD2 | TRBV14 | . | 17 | TGTGCCAGCAGCCGAGGGACTACGGGACTGACGCCCTACGAGCAGTACTTC | CASSRGTTGLTPYEQYF
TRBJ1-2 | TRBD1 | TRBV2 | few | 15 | TGTGCCAGCAGGCTGCTGTCTGACAGGGGGCTTGGCTACACCTTC | CASRLLSDRGLGYTF
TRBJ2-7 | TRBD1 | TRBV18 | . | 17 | TGTGCCAGCTCACCACTGGCTCCCGGGACAGGACGGTACGAGCAGTACTTC | CASSPLAPGTGRYEQYF
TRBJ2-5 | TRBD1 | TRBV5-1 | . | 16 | TGCGCCAGCAGCTTATTAGCAAAACAGGGGGCGGAGACCCAGTACTTC | CASSLLAKQGAETQYF
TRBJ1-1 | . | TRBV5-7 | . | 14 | TGTGCCAGCAGCTTGATCGAGCCCAACACTGAAGCTTTCTTT | CASSLIEPNTEAFF
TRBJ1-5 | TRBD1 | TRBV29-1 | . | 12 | TGCAGCGTCGGACAGGGAGGACAGCCCCAGCATTTT | CSVGQGGQPQHF
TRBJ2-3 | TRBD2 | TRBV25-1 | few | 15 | TGTGCCAGCAGTGCGAGACTAGCGGGAGAAGGTACGCAGTATTTT | CASSARLAGEGTQYF
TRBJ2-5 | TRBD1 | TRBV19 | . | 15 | TGTGCCAGTAGAAAGGGACAGACCAAGGGAGAGACCCAGTACTTC | CASRKGQTKGETQYF
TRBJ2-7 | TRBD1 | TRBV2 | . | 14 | TGTGCCAGCAGCCCCGGGACAGGGGACTACGAGCAGTACTTC | CASSPGTGDYEQYF
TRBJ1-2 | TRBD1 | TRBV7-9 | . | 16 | TGTGCCAGCAGCCGACCCCCAGGGGGCGATGTCTATGGCTACACCTTC | CASSRPPGGDVYGYTF
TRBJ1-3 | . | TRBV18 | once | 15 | TGTGCCAGCTCTTTAAGTGCTAACTCTGGAAACACCATATATTTT | CASSLSANSGNTIYF
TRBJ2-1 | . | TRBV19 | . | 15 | TGTGCCAGTAGTATCCGGGGGGCTCAGACCAATGAGCAGTTCTTC | CASSIRGAQTNEQFF
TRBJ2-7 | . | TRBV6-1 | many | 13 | TGTGCCAGCAGCCTGATCCTAAGCTACGAGCAGTACTTC | CASSLILSYEQYF
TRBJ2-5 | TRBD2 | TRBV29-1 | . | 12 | TGCAGCGTTGACGCGGGAGTGGAGACCCAGTACTTC | CSVDAGVETQYF
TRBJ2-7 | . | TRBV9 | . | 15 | TGTGCCAGCAGCCTGGGTGGAGGAGGGGGCTACGAGCAGTACTTC | CASSLGGGGGYEQYF
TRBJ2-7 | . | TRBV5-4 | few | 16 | TGTGCCAGCAGCGAAGCCCCGGGACTGGGATTTTACGAGCAGTACTTC | CASSEAPGLGFYEQYF
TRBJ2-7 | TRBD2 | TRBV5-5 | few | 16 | TGTGCCAGCAGCTTGGCGGCTAGCGGGGGCACCTACGAGCAGTACTTC | CASSLAASGGTYEQYF
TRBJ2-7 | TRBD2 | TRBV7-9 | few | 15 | TGTGCCAGCAGCTTATCGACTAGCGGCAAGCGCGAGCAGTACTTC | CASSLSTSGKREQYF
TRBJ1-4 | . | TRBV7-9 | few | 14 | TGTGCCAGCAGCTTAGCGGGGATAAGGGGAAAACTGTTTTTT | CASSLAGIRGKLFF
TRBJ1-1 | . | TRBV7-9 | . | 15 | TGTGCCAGCAGATCTAGCCCGCTGTTGAACACTGAAGCTTTCTTT | CASRSSPLLNTEAFF
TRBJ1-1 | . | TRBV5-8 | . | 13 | TGTGCCAGCAGCTGGGGGCGGAACACTGAAGCTTTCTTT | CASSWGRNTEAFF
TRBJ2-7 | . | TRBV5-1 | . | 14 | TGCGCCAGCAGCTTGGAGACGTATTCCTACGAGCAGTACTTC | CASSLETYSYEQYF
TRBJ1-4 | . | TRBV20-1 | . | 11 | TGCAGTGCTAGCAGCAATGAAAAACTGTTTTTT | CSASSNEKLFF
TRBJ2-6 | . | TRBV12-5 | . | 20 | TGTGCTAGTGGTTTTTCCGCCACCTCAGGGGGAGCGGGTGGGGCCAACGTCCTGACTTTC | CASGFSATSGGAGGANVLTF
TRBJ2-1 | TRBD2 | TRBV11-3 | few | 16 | TGTGCCAGCAGCCGGGGGACTAGCGGGGGTCCCAATGAGCAGTTCTTC | CASSRGTSGGPNEQFF
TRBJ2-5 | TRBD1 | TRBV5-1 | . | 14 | TGCGCCAGCAACCCGGGACAGGAGCAAGAGACCCAGTACTTC | CASNPGQEQETQYF
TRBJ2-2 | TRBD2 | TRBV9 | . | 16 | TGTGCCAGCAGCGAACTAGCGGGAGGGCGGACCGGGGAGCTGTTTTTT | CASSELAGGRTGELFF